The 5 T cell receptor beta chains below all came from one sample that was sequenced in a study of blood T cell repertoires in COVID-19. The repertoire was sequenced with immunoSEQ multiplex PCR; TCRdb's copy has only in-frame clones and lacks some. The table has 140,000 or so clones, about 90% seen once. Sample: peripheral blood. The receptors were sampled from a man in his fifties or sixties who had recovered from COVID-19.

The CDR3 nucleotides are TGTGCCAGCAGCCAAAGGGGCGCAAACCAAGAGACCCAGTACTTC. It codes for CASSQRGANQETQYF. This sequence joins TRBV3-1 (or the pseudogene TRBV3-2) and TRBJ2-5, with D perhaps matching TRBD1 (5 bases). Germline loops: CDR1 LGHDT, CDR2 YNNKEL (reference sequence). V lost 2 bases and J 0 bases, leaving 10 bases between the germline ends. CDR3 length: 15 amino acids.

The chain uses TRBV5-4 and TRBJ2-3; 12 bases match TRBD2. With 2 bases clipped from V and 3 bases from J, the junction kept 7 bases outside the gene matches. The CDR3 has 17 residues. Germline CDR1 reads SGHNT; CDR2 reads YYREEE (reference sequence). The CDR3 DNA reads as TGTGCCAGCAGCTTATCACTAGCGGGGGGTTTAACAGATACGCAGTATTTT. Translation: CASSLSLAGGLTDTQYF.

The V gene is TRBV6-6, the J gene TRBJ2-2; TRBD1 aligns across 8 bases. CDR3 length: 15 residues. With V trimmed by 9 bases and J by 4 bases, 10 bases remained unmatched. The germline V gene encodes CDR1 MNHNY and CDR2 SVGAGI (reference sequence). The CDR3, as DNA: TGTGCCAGTTGGTTAGGACAGGGTGTCACCGGGGAGCTGTTTTTT. Its translation: CASWLGQGVTGELFF.

The CDR3 DNA follows: TGTGCCATCAGTGACCCGGCAGGGGACCTCTATGGCTACACCTTC. Protein sequence: CAISDPAGDLYGYTF. V and J are TRBV10-3 and TRBJ1-2; D may be TRBD1 (6 bases). The V end lost 3 bases, the J end lost 4 bases, and 15 bases lay between the germline ends. The germline gives CDR1 ENHRY, CDR2 SYGVKD. The CDR3 loop spans 15 amino acids.

V is TRBV2 and J is TRBJ2-1; 8 positions agree with TRBD2. The CDR3 spans 15 residues. Trimming took 4 bases from V and 7 from J; bases not matched to a gene: 9. Per germline, CDR1 SNHLY and CDR2 FYNNEI. The CDR3 reads CASSARGTSKNEQFF. CDR3 nucleotide sequence: TGTGCCAGCAGTGCAAGGGGGACTAGTAAAAATGAGCAGTTCTTC.